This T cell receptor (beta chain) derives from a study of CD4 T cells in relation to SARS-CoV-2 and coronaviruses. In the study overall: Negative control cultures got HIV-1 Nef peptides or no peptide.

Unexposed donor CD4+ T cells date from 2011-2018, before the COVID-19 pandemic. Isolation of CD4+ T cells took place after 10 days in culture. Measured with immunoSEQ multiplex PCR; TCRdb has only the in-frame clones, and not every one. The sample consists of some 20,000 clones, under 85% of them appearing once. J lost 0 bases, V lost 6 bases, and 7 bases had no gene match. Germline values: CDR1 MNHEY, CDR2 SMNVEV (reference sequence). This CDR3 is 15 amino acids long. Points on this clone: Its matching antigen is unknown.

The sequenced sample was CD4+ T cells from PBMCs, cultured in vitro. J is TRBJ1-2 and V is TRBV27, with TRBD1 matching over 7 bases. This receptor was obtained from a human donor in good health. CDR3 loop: CASRAGTATNYGYTF. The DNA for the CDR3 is TGTGCCAGCAGAGCCGGGACAGCAACTAACTATGGCTACACCTTC.